Sequencing of this TCR beta chain was carried out in a study of Graves' ophthalmopathy and Graves' hyperthyroidism. Study-wide results and limits: Progression of ophthalmopathy was predicted by the model with 60% to 71% sensitivity and 72% to 85% specificity. Blood also contained most of the expanded thyroid clonotypes above 0.001 frequency. From stable hyperthyroidism, ophthalmopathy was separated by a 13-signature model with approximately 90% sensitivity and approximately 81% specificity.

Donors with ophthalmopathy: moderate-to-severe activity, CAS ≥3, NOSPECS ≥4, duration under 3 months. RNA served as the template for amplifying TCR beta CDR3 regions. First-round RT-PCR relied on HTBI primers, and a second-round multiplex PCR came next. TCRdb analysed the multiplex PCR reads with MiXCR anew, one entry per CDR3 protein. In the table there are about 500,000 distinct CDR3 sequences, about an eighth of which are singletons. Trimming took 7 bases from V and 6 from J, leaving 19 bases between them. Germline V gene lookup returns CDR1 MDHEN and CDR2 SYDVKM. CDR3 size: 15 residues. This clonotype appeared many times. Antigen: not known.

The rearrangement uses TRBV28 and TRBJ1-5; tentative D call: TRBD1 (6 bases). Sequenced: blood. The receptor was derived from a woman aged 30 to 39 with Graves' ophthalmopathy. CDR3 residues: CASTPGGLRVQPQHF. CDR3 in DNA: TGTGCCAGCACCCCTGGGGGGCTCCGGGTTCAGCCCCAGCATTTT.